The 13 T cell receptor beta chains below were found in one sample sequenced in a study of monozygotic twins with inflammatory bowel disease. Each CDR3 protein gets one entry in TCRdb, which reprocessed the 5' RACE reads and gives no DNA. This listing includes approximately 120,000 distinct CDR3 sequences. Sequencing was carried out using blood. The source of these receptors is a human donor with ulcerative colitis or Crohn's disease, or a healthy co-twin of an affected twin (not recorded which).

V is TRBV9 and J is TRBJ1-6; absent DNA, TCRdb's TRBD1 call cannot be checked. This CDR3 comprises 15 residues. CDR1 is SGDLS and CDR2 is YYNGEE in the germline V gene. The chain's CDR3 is CASSVRGQYNSPLHF.

The CDR3: CASSFAPPTGAPNEQFF. The chain recombines TRBV7-7 with TRBJ2-1; the TCRdb call, TRBD1, lacks DNA for checking. The CDR3 is made up of 17 amino acids. Germline values: CDR1 SSHAT, CDR2 FNYEAQ (reference sequence).

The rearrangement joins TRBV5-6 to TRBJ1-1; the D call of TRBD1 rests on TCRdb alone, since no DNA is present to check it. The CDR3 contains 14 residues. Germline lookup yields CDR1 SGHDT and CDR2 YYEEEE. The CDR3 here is CASREWDRATEAFF.

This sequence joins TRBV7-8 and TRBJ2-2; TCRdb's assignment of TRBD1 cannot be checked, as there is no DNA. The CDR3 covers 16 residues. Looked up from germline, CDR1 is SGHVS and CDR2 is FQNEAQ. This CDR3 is CASSPRQGTMTGELFF.

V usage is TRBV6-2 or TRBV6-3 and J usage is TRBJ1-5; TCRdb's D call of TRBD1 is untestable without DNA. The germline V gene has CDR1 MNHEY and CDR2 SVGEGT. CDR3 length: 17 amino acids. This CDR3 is CASSYTGHHYSNQPQHF.

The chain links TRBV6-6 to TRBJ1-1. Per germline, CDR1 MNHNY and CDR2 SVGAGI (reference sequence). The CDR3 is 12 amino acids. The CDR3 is CASSLLVAEAFF.

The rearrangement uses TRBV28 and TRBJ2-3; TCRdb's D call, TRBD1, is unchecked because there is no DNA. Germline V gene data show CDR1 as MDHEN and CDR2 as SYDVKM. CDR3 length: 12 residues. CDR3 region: CASVTRSDTQYF.

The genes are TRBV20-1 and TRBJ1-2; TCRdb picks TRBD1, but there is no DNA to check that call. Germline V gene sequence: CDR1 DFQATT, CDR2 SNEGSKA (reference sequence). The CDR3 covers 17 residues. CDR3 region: CSARIRIATGFNYGYTF.

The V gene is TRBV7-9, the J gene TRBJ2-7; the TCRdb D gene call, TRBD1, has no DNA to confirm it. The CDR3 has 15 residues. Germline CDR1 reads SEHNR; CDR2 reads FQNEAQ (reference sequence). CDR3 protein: CASSPPGRGLAEQYF.

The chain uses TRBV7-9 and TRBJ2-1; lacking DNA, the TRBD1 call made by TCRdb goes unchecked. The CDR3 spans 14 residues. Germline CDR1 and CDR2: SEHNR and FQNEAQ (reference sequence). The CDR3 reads CASLTGGRYNEQFF.

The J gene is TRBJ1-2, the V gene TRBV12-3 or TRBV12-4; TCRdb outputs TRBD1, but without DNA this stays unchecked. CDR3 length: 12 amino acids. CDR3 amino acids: CASAWGNYGYTF.

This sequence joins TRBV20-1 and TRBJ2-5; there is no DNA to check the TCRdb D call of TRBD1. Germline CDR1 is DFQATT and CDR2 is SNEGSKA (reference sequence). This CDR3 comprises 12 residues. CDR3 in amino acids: CSVTTGEETQYF.

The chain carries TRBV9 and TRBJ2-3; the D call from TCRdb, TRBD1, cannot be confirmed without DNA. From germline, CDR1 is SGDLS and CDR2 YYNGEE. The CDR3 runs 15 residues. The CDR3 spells CASTGQGGPEGTQYF.